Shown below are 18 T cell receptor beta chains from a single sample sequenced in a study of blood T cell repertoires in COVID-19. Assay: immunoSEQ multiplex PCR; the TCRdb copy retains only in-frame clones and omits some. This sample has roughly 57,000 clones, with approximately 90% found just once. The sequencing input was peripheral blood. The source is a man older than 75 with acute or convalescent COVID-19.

Here the CDR3 reads CASSPWDSPLAKNIQYF. The CDR3 DNA is TGTGCCAGCAGCCCGTGGGACAGCCCTTTAGCCAAAAACATTCAGTACTTC. The chain employs TRBV27 and TRBJ2-4; TRBD1 matches at 7 bases. J lost 0 bases, V lost 6 bases, and 11 bases had no gene match. The length of the CDR3 is 17 residues. Germline V gene sequence: CDR1 MNHEY, CDR2 SMNVEV (reference sequence).

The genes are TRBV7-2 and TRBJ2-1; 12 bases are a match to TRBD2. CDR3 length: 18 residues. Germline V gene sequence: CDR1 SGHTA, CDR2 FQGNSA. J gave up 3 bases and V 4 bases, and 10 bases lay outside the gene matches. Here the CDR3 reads CASSSRTSGAIFYNEQFF. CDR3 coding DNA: TGTGCCAGCAGCTCCCGGACTAGCGGGGCGATCTTCTACAATGAGCAGTTCTTC. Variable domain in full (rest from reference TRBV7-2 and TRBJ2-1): GAGVSQSPSNKVTEKGKDVELRCDPISGHTALYWYRQSLGQGLEFLIYFQGNSAPDKSGLPSDRFSAERTGGSVSTLTIQRTQQEDSAVYLCASSSRTSGAIFYNEQFFGPGTRLTVL.

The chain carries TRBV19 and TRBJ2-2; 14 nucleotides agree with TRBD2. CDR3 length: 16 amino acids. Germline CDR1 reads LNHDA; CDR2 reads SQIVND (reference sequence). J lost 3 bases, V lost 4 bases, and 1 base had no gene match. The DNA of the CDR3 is TGTGCCAGTAGTAGGGGACTAGCGGGGGACACCGGGGAGCTGTTTTTT. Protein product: CASSRGLAGDTGELFF.

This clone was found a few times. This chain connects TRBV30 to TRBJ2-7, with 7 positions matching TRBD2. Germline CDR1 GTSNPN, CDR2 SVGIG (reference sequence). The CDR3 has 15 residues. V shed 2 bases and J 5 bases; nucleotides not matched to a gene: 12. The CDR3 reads CAWSPPGGGSHEQYF. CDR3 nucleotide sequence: TGTGCCTGGAGTCCGCCGGGCGGGGGTAGCCACGAGCAGTACTTC. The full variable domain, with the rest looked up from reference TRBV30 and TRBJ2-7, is SQTIHQWPATLVQPVGSPLSLECTVEGTSNPNLYWYRQAAGRGLQLLFYSVGIGQISSEVPQNLSASRPQDRQFILSSKKLLLSDSGFYLCAWSPPGGGSHEQYFGPGTRLTVT.

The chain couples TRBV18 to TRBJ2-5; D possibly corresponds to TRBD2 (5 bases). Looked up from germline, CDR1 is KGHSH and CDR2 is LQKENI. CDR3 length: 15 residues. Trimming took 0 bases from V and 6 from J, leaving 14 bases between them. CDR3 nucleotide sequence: TGTGCCAGCTCACCACCGCTCCACCCCGGGAAGACCCAGTACTTC. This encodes CASSPPLHPGKTQYF.

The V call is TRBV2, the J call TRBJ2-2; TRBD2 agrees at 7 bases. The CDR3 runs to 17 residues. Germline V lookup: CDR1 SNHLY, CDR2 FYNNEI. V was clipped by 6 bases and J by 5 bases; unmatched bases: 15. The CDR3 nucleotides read TGTGCCAGCAGCGAAACCTCCCCCCGGGGAGGGACCGGGGAGCTGTTTTTT. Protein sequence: CASSETSPRGGTGELFF.

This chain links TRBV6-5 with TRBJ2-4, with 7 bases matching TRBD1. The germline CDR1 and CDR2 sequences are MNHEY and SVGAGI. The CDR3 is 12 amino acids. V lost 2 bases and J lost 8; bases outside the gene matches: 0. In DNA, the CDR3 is TGTGCCAGCAGTTACCAGGGGGACATTCAGTACTTC. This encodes CASSYQGDIQYF.

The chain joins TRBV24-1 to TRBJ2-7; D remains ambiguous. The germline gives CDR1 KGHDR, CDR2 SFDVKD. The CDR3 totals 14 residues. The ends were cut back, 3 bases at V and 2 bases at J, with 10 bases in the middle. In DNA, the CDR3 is TGTGCCACCAGTGATGCTCGCGGTACCTACGAGCAGTACTTC. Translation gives CATSDARGTYEQYF.

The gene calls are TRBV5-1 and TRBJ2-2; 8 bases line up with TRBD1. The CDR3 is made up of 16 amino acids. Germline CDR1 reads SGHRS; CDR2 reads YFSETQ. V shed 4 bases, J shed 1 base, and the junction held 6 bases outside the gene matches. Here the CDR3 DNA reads TGCGCCAGCAGCCCCCAGGGGGCGGAGAACACCGGGGAGCTGTTTTTT. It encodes CASSPQGAENTGELFF.

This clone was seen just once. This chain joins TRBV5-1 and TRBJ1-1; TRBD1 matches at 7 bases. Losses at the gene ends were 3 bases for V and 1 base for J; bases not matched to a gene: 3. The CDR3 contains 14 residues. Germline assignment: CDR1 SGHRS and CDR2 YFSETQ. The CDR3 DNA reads TGCGCCAGCAGCTCCCGGACAGGGAACACTGAAGCTTTCTTT. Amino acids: CASSSRTGNTEAFF.

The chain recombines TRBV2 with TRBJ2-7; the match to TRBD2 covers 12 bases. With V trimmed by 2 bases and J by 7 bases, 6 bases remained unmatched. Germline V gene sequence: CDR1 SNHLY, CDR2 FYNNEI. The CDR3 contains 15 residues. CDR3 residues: CASSELSGLAGEQYF. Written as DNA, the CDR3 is TGTGCCAGCAGTGAACTCTCCGGACTAGCGGGGGAGCAGTACTTC.

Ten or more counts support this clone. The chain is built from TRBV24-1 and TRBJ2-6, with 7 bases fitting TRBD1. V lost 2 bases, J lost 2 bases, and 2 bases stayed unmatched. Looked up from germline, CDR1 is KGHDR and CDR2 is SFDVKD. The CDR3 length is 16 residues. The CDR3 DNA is TGTGCCACCAGTGATTCTGACAGGGCTGGGGCCAACGTCCTGACTTTC. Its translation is CATSDSDRAGANVLTF.

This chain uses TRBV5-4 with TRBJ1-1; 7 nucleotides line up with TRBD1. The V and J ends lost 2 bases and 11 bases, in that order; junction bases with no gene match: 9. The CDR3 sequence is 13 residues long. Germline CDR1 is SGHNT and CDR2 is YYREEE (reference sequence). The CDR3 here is CASSFFDRAGAFF. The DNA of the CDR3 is TGTGCCAGCAGCTTCTTTGACAGGGCGGGGGCTTTCTTT. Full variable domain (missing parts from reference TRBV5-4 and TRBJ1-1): ETGVTQSPTHLIKTRGQQVTLRCSSQSGHNTVSWYQQALGQGPQFIFQYYREEENGRGNFPPRFSGLQFPNYSSELNVNALELDDSALYLCASSFFDRAGAFFGQGTRLTVV.

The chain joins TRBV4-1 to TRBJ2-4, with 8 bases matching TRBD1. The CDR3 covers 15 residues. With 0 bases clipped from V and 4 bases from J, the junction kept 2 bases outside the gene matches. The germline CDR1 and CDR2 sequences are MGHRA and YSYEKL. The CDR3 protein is CASSQETGAKNIQYF. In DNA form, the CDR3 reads TGCGCCAGCAGCCAAGAGACAGGGGCTAAAAACATTCAGTACTTC.

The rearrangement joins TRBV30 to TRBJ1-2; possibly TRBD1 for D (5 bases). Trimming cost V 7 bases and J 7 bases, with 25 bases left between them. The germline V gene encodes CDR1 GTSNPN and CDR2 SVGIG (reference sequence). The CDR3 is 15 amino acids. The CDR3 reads CAYPTRGAGELGYTF. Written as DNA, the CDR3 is TGTGCCTACCCTACCCGTGGGGCGGGGGAACTTGGCTACACCTTC.

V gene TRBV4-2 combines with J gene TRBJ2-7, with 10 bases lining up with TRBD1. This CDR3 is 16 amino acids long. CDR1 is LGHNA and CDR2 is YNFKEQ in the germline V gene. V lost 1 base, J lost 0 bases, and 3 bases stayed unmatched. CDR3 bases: TGTGCCAGCAGCCAAGGAGACAGGGGGCGCTCCTACGAGCAGTACTTC. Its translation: CASSQGDRGRSYEQYF.

The CDR3 DNA sequence: TGTGCCAGCAGTTTAATCGGGGGGTCTGCCCAGTACTTC. As protein: CASSLIGGSAQYF. The rearrangement joins TRBV12-3 or TRBV12-4 to TRBJ2-5; 7 nucleotides align to TRBD2. V lost 2 bases and J lost 9; bases outside the gene matches: 6. The CDR3 covers 13 residues.

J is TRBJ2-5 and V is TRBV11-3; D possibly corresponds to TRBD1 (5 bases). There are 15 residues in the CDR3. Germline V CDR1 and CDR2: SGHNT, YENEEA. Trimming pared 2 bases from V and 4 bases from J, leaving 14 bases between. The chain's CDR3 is CASSLRGQARETQYF. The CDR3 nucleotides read TGTGCCAGCAGCTTAAGGGGCCAGGCCCGAGAGACCCAGTACTTC.